This T cell receptor beta chain comes out of a study of blood T cell repertoires in COVID-19. As for the study in general: Sample material is recorded as cDNA or gDNA derived from T cells, B-cell-depleted T cells, or PBMCs.

Profiling relied on immunoSEQ multiplex PCR, and the TCRdb table lists in-frame clones only, not all of them. The repertoire holds around 100,000 clones, with approximately 89% as singletons. Input material: peripheral blood. The origin of this receptor is a man in his fifties or sixties with active COVID-19.

This CDR3 is CASSFLTGRSQPQHF. In DNA form, the CDR3 reads TGTGCCAGCAGCTTTTTGACAGGGAGGAGTCAGCCCCAGCATTTT. This chain uses TRBV7-2 with TRBJ1-5; TRBD1 agrees at 7 bases. The ends lost 3 bases at V and 6 bases at J; junction bases unmatched: 8. This CDR3 region has 15 residues. Germline V CDR1 and CDR2: SGHTA, FQGNSA.